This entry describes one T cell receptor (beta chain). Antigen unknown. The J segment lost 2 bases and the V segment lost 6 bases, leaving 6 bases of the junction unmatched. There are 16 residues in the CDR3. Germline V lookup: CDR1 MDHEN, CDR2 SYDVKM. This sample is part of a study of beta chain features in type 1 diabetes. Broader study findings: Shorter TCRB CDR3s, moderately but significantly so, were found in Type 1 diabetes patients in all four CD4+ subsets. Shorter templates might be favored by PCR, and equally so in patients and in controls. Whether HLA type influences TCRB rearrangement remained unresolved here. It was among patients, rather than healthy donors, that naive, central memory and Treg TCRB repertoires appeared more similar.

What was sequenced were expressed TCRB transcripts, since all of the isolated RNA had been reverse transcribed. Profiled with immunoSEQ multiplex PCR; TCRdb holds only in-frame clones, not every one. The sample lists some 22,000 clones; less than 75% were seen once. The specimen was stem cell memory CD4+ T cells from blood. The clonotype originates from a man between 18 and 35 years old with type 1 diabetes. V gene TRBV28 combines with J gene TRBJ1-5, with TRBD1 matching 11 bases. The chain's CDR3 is CASRGTGGGRNQPQHF. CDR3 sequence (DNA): TGTGCCAGCAGAGGGACAGGGGGAGGACGCAATCAGCCCCAGCATTTT.